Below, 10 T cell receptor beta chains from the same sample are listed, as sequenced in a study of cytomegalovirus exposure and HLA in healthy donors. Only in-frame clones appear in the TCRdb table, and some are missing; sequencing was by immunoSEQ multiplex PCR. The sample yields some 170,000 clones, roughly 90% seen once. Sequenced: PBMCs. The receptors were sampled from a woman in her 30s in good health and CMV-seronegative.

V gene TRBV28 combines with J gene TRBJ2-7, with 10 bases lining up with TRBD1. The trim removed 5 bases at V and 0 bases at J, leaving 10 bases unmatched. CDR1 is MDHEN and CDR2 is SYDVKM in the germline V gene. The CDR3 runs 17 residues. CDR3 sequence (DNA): TGTGCCAGCAGTCCAAGACAGGGGGCGGGTTCCTCCTACGAGCAGTACTTC. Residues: CASSPRQGAGSSYEQYF.

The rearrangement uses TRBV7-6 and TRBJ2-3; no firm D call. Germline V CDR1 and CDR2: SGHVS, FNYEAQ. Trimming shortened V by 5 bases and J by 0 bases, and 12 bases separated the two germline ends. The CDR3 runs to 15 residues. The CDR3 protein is CASSPTVASTDTQYF. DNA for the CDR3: TGTGCCAGCAGCCCCACCGTCGCTAGCACAGATACGCAGTATTTT.

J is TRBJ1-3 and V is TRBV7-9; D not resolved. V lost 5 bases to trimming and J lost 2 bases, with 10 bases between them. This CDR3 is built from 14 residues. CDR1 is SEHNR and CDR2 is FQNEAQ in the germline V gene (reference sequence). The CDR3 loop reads CASSPPGAGNTIYF. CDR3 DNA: TGTGCCAGCAGCCCGCCTGGGGCTGGAAACACCATATATTTT. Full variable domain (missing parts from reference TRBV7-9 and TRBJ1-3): DTGVSQNPRHKITKRGQNVTFRCDPISEHNRLYWYRQTLGQGPEFLTYFQNEAQLEKSRLLSDRFSAERPKGSFSTLEIQRTEQGDSAMYLCASSPPGAGNTIYFGEGSWLTVV.

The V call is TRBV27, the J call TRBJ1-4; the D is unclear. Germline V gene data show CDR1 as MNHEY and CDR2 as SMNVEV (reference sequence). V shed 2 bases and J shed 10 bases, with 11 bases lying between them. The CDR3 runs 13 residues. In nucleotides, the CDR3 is TGTGCCAGCAGTTTAGGTCGATGGGGAAAACTGTTTTTT. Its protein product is CASSLGRWGKLFF.

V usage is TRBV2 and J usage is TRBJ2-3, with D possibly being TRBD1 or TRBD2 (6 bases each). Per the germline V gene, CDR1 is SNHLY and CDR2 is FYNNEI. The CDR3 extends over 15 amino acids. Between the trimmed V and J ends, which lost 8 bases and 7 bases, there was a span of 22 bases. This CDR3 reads CASLESGRGLYTQYF. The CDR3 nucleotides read TGTGCCAGCTTGGAAAGTGGACGGGGGCTCTATACGCAGTATTTT.

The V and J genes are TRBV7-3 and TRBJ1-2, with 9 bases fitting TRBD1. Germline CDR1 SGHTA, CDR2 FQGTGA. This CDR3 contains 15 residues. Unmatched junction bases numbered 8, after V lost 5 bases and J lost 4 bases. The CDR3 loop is CASSAGTGSSYGYTF. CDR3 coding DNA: TGTGCCAGCAGCGCCGGGACAGGGTCTTCCTATGGCTACACCTTC.

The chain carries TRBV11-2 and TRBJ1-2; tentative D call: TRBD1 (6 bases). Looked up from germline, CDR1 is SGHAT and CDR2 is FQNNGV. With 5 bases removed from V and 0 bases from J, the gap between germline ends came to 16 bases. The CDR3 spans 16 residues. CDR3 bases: TGTGCCAGCAGCCCTACGGGGGCAGCAGCTAACTATGGCTACACCTTC. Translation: CASSPTGAAANYGYTF. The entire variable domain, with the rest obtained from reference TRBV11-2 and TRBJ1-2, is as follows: EAGVAQSPRYKIIEKRQSVAFWCNPISGHATLYWYQQILGQGPKLLIQFQNNGVVDDSQLPKDRFSAERLKGVDSTLKIQPAKLEDSAVYLCASSPTGAAANYGYTFGSGTRLTVV.

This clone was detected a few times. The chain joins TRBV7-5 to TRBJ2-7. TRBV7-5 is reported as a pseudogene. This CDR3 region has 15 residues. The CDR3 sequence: CVRSLGSPRRPGRYF. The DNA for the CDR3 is TGTGTCAGAAGCTTAGGGTCTCCTCGACGACCAGGACGGTACTTC.

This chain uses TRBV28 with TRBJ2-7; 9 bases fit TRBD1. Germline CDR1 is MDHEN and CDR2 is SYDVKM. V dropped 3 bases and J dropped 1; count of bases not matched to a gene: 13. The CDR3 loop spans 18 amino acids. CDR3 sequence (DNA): TGTGCCAGCAGTTTCCCCGAAACAACAGGGGGCGCATCCTACGAGCAGTACTTC. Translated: CASSFPETTGGASYEQYF.

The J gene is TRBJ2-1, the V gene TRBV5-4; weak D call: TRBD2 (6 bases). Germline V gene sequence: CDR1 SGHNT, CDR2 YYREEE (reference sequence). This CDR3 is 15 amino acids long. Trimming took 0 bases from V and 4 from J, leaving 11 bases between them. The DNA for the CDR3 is TGTGCCAGCAGCTTGGGACTAGTGGAATACAATGAGCAGTTCTTC. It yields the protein CASSLGLVEYNEQFF. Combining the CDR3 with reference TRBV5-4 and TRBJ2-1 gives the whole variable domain ETGVTQSPTHLIKTRGQQVTLRCSSQSGHNTVSWYQQALGQGPQFIFQYYREEENGRGNFPPRFSGLQFPNYSSELNVNALELDDSALYLCASSLGLVEYNEQFFGPGTRLTVL.